This T cell receptor beta chain was profiled in a study of T-cell memory formation after mild COVID-19. Concerning this clonotype itself: Its antigen is undetermined.

Study-wide results and limits: Clones that contracted from day 15 to 85 were balanced CD4/CD8, while later expanders leaned CD4+.

TCRdb fed the 5' RACE reads into MiXCR, producing one record per CDR3 protein. The table records roughly 340,000 distinct CDR3 sequences, approximately 16% of them present only once. Unmatched junction bases numbered 5, after V lost 10 bases and J lost 5 bases. CDR1 ENHRY and CDR2 SYGVKD come from the germline V gene. This CDR3 has 13 residues. V is TRBV10-3 and J is TRBJ2-2, with 9 bases matching TRBD1. The receptor was isolated from a man younger than 35 who had mild COVID-19 (a few samples of this study predate the infection). Cell type and time point are not known. Sequencing input: PBMCs or a T cell subset sorted from them (not recorded which). CDR3 region: CATDRGGTGELFF. Here the CDR3 DNA reads TGTGCCACGGACAGGGGTGGAACCGGGGAGCTGTTTTTT.